This TCR beta chain was obtained from a study of cytomegalovirus exposure and HLA in healthy donors. Points from the study as a whole: Sequences of the TCR beta chain were said to predict the HLA-A and HLA-B alleles of most subjects accurately.

Primers included in the PCR were 60 Vbeta and 13 Jbeta primers. The protocol was immunoSEQ multiplex PCR, while the TCRdb copy is restricted to in-frame clones and leaves out a portion. The table shows roughly 280,000 clones, with about 66% occurring only once. Germline V gene lookup returns CDR1 LNHDA and CDR2 SQIVND (reference sequence). This CDR3 is built from 16 residues. To note about this clone: Antigen unknown. Germline is not matched at one junction end, which may reflect a read error.

The V call is TRBV19, the J call TRBJ2-5, with TRBD2 identical over 15 bases. The TCR originated in a female donor in good health and CMV-seronegative. The sequenced sample was PBMCs. As DNA, the CDR3 is TGTGCCAGTAGCTTGGGACTAGCGGGGGGCCAAGCGACCCAGTACTTC. Its protein product is CASSLGLAGGQATQYF.